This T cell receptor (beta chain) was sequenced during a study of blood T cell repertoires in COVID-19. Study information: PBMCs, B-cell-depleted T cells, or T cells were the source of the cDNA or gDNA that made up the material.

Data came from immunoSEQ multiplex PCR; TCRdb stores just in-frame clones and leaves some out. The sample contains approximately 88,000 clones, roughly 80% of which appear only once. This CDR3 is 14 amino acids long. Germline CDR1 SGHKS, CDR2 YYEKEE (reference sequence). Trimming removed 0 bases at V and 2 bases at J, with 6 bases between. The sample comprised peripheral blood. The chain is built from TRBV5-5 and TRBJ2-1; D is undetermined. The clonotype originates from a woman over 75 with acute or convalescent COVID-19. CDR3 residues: CASSLGAAYNEQFF. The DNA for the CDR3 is TGTGCCAGCAGCTTGGGGGCAGCCTACAATGAGCAGTTCTTC.